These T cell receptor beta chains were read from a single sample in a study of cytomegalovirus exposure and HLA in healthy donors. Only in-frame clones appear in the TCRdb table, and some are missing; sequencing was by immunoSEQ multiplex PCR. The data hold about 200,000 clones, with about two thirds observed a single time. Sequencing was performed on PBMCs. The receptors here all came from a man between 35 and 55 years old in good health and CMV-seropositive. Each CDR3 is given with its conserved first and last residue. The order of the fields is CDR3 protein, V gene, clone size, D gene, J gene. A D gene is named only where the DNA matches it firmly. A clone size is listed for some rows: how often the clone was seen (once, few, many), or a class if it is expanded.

CDR3aa: CASSTEGSYYGYTF
v_gene: TRBV18
abundance: NA
d_gene: NA
j_gene: TRBJ1-2

CDR3aa: CSSSLADVRGNYGYTF
v_gene: TRBV7-9
abundance: NA
d_gene: NA
j_gene: TRBJ1-2

CDR3aa: CASSQDRGQGYTF
v_gene: TRBV2
abundance: NA
d_gene: TRBD1
j_gene: TRBJ1-2

CDR3aa: CASSLPTQGGLGEQFF
v_gene: TRBV13
abundance: NA
d_gene: NA
j_gene: TRBJ2-1

CDR3aa: CASSLGGARSQPQHF
v_gene: TRBV27
abundance: few
d_gene: NA
j_gene: TRBJ1-5

CDR3aa: CASSNGGIASGNTIYF
v_gene: TRBV7-2
abundance: few
d_gene: NA
j_gene: TRBJ1-3

CDR3aa: CASSLALVASTETQYF
v_gene: TRBV7-9
abundance: few
d_gene: NA
j_gene: TRBJ2-5

CDR3aa: CASSVDTGLNTEAFF
v_gene: TRBV9
abundance: once
d_gene: NA
j_gene: TRBJ1-1

CDR3aa: CASSPTGTGGSYEQYF
v_gene: TRBV7-6
abundance: NA
d_gene: TRBD1
j_gene: TRBJ2-7

CDR3aa: CASSQEGSELAGAIDTGELFF
v_gene: TRBV4-1
abundance: NA
d_gene: TRBD2
j_gene: TRBJ2-2

CDR3aa: CASSVQAGGGTDTQYF
v_gene: TRBV9
abundance: once
d_gene: TRBD2
j_gene: TRBJ2-3

CDR3aa: CASSGRGPGEKLFF
v_gene: TRBV5-1
abundance: once
d_gene: TRBD1
j_gene: TRBJ1-4

CDR3aa: CASSLPDSGVYEQYF
v_gene: TRBV5-5
abundance: once
d_gene: TRBD2
j_gene: TRBJ2-7

CDR3aa: CASRTGTSGSYEQYF
v_gene: TRBV6-5
abundance: once
d_gene: TRBD2
j_gene: NA

CDR3aa: CASSLSGGPTDTQYF
v_gene: TRBV11-2
abundance: NA
d_gene: TRBD2
j_gene: TRBJ2-3

CDR3aa: CASSLTGSGNQPQHF
v_gene: TRBV5-6
abundance: NA
d_gene: NA
j_gene: TRBJ1-5

CDR3aa: CASSTGQGTSYEQYF
v_gene: TRBV27
abundance: NA
d_gene: TRBD1
j_gene: TRBJ2-7

CDR3aa: CASSRSRGTGLGGELFF
v_gene: TRBV11-3
abundance: NA
d_gene: TRBD1
j_gene: TRBJ2-2

CDR3aa: CASSSPGGSGNTIYF
v_gene: TRBV6-6
abundance: NA
d_gene: NA
j_gene: TRBJ1-3

CDR3aa: CASSLVGTRPEQFF
v_gene: TRBV5-6
abundance: few
d_gene: NA
j_gene: TRBJ2-1

CDR3aa: CASSLPSGAEAFF
v_gene: TRBV5-1
abundance: NA
d_gene: NA
j_gene: TRBJ1-1

CDR3aa: CASSQVGPISDTQYF
v_gene: TRBV4-2
abundance: NA
d_gene: NA
j_gene: TRBJ2-3

CDR3aa: CASGERGAPYNEQFF
v_gene: TRBV6-6
abundance: NA
d_gene: TRBD2
j_gene: TRBJ2-1

CDR3aa: CAGSTSPGQGGSEQFF
v_gene: TRBV11-3
abundance: NA
d_gene: TRBD1
j_gene: TRBJ2-1

CDR3aa: CASSVGGAGASYNEQFF
v_gene: TRBV9
abundance: NA
d_gene: NA
j_gene: TRBJ2-1

CDR3aa: CASSFHTDTQYF
v_gene: TRBV7-9
abundance: NA
d_gene: NA
j_gene: TRBJ2-3

CDR3aa: CASTTGYGANVLTF
v_gene: TRBV19
abundance: once
d_gene: NA
j_gene: TRBJ2-6

CDR3aa: CASQRAGATGELFF
v_gene: TRBV5-4
abundance: NA
d_gene: NA
j_gene: TRBJ2-2

CDR3aa: CASSLATGRSYNEQFF
v_gene: TRBV7-2
abundance: NA
d_gene: TRBD1
j_gene: TRBJ2-1

CDR3aa: CASSEVASSYGYTF
v_gene: TRBV2
abundance: NA
d_gene: NA
j_gene: TRBJ1-2

CDR3aa: CASSLPSEAQEQYF
v_gene: TRBV5-1
abundance: NA
d_gene: NA
j_gene: TRBJ2-7

CDR3aa: CASSPTGTGIYEQYF
v_gene: TRBV6-1
abundance: few
d_gene: TRBD1
j_gene: TRBJ2-7

CDR3aa: CASSRGQGPYEQYF
v_gene: TRBV14
abundance: few
d_gene: TRBD1
j_gene: TRBJ2-7

CDR3aa: CASSLQSNTPNYGYTF
v_gene: TRBV27
abundance: NA
d_gene: NA
j_gene: TRBJ1-2

CDR3aa: CASSLEMGQWGDYGYTF
v_gene: TRBV7-6
abundance: few
d_gene: TRBD1
j_gene: TRBJ1-2

CDR3aa: CASSRTPNTGELFF
v_gene: TRBV2
abundance: many
d_gene: NA
j_gene: TRBJ2-2

CDR3aa: CASSGDRTQETQYF
v_gene: TRBV2
abundance: NA
d_gene: TRBD1
j_gene: TRBJ2-5